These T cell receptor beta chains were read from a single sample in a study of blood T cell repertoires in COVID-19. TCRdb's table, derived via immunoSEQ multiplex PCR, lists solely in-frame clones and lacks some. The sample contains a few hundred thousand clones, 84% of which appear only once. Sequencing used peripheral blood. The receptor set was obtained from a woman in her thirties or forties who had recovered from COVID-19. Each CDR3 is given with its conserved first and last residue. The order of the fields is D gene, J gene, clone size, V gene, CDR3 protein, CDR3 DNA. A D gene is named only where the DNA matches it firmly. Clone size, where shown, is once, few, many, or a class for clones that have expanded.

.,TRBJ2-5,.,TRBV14,CASSQFGGTIQETQYF,TGTGCCAGCAGCCAATTCGGGGGAACTATCCAAGAGACCCAGTACTTC
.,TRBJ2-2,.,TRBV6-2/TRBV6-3,CASSYQLDRTGELFF,TGTGCCAGCAGTTACCAATTAGACAGGACCGGGGAGCTGTTTTTT
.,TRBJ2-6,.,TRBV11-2,CASSLPGANVLTF,TGTGCCAGCAGCCTCCCTGGGGCCAACGTCCTGACTTTC
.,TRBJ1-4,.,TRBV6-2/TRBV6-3,CASSYDWDLNEKLFF,TGTGCCAGCAGTTACGACTGGGACTTAAATGAAAAACTGTTTTTT
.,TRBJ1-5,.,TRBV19,CASSIGSVYSNQPQHF,TGTGCCAGTAGTATAGGGTCAGTTTATAGCAATCAGCCCCAGCATTTT
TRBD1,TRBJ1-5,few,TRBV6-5,CASRRGQAGNQPQHF,TGTGCCAGCAGGAGGGGGCAGGCAGGCAATCAGCCCCAGCATTTT
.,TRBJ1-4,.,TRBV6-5,CASSSIRGDGEKLFF,TGTGCCAGCAGTTCAATCAGGGGAGATGGTGAAAAACTGTTTTTT
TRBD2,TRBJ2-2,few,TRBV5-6,CASSRLADNTGELFF,TGTGCCAGCAGCCGACTAGCGGATAACACCGGGGAGCTGTTTTTT
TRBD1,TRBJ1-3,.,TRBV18,CASSPFGQDPGSGNTIYF,TGTGCCAGCTCACCCTTCGGACAGGATCCTGGCTCTGGAAACACCATATATTTT
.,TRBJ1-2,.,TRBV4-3,CASSQATGFYGYTF,TGCGCCAGCAGCCAAGCTACGGGGTTCTATGGCTACACCTTC
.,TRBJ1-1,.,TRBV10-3,CAISERGGWGTEAFF,TGTGCCATCAGTGAGCGCGGGGGATGGGGCACTGAAGCTTTCTTT
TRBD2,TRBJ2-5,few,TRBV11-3,CASSWRGGDRETQYF,TGTGCCAGCAGCTGGCGGGGGGGCGATCGAGAGACCCAGTACTTC
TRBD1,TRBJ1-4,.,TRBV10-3,CASRQGAGEKLFF,TGTGCCAGTCGACAGGGGGCCGGCGAAAAACTGTTTTTT
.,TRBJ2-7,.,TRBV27,CASSLSMTGRREQYF,TGTGCCAGCAGTTTATCGATGACAGGAAGAAGAGAGCAGTACTTC
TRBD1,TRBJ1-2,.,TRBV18,CASSPGQRLYGYTF,TGTGCCAGCTCTCCGGGACAGCGACTCTATGGCTACACCTTC
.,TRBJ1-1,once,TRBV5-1,CASRSTVGGGWGEAFF,TGCGCCAGCAGATCAACGGTCGGGGGTGGCTGGGGTGAAGCTTTCTTT
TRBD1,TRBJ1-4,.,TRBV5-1,CASSLETGGEKLFF,TGCGCCAGCAGCTTGGAGACAGGGGGTGAAAAACTGTTTTTT
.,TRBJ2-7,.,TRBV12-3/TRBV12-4,CASARGWEQYF,TGTGCCAGCGCGCGGGGCTGGGAGCAGTACTTC
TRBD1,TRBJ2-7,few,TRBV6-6,CASSFRTGNFYEQYF,TGTGCCAGCAGTTTTCGGACAGGGAACTTCTACGAGCAGTACTTC
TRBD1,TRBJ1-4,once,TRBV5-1,CASSPSPGTGDGKLFF,TGCGCCAGCAGCCCAAGCCCCGGGACAGGGGATGGAAAACTGTTTTTT
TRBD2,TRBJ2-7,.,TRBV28,CASTLRVAGVYEQYF,TGTGCCAGCACCCTTAGGGTAGCGGGGGTTTACGAGCAGTACTTC
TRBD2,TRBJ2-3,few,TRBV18,CASSPSAGAPNTQYF,TGTGCCAGCTCACCTTCAGCGGGGGCTCCCAATACGCAGTATTTT
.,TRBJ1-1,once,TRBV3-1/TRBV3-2,CASRLQGNTEAFF,TGTGCCAGCAGGCTACAGGGCAACACTGAAGCTTTCTTT
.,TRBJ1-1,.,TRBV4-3,CASSQDAVWSTEAFF,TGCGCCAGCAGCCAAGACGCTGTCTGGAGCACTGAAGCTTTCTTT
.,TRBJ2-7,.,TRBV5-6,CASSRLGEQSPYEQYF,TGTGCCAGCAGCCGCTTGGGAGAACAGAGCCCCTACGAGCAGTACTTC
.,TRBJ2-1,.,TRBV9,CASSSEGTINNEQFF,TGTGCCAGCAGCTCAGAGGGGACAATCAACAATGAGCAGTTCTTC
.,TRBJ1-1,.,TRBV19,CASSTEGGLGTEAFF,TGTGCCAGTAGTACCGAGGGTGGGTTAGGCACTGAAGCTTTCTTT
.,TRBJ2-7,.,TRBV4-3,CASSPPSEQYF,TGCGCCAGCAGCCCCCCATCCGAGCAGTACTTC
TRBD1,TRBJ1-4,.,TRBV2,CAIQPGQGNEKLFF,TGTGCCATTCAACCGGGACAGGGAAATGAAAAACTGTTTTTT
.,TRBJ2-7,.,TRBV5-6,CASSSLDRSSYEQYF,TGTGCCAGCAGCTCCCTGGACAGAAGCTCCTACGAGCAGTACTTC
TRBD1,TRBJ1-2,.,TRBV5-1,CASSVDRGGYTF,TGCGCCAGCAGCGTAGACAGGGGTGGCTACACCTTC
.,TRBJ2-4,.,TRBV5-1,CASSLLGTGLAKNIQYF,TGCGCCAGCAGCTTACTTGGTACGGGTTTAGCCAAAAACATTCAGTACTTC
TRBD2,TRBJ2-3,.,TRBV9,CASSAWGGVTDTQYF,TGTGCCAGCAGCGCCTGGGGGGGGGTCACAGATACGCAGTATTTT
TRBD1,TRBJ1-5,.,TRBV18,CASSPGQVYSNQPQHF,TGTGCCAGCTCACCGGGACAGGTCTATAGCAATCAGCCCCAGCATTTT
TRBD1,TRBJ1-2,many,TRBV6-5,CASSSWTGANYGYTF,TGTGCCAGCAGTTCCTGGACAGGGGCCAACTATGGCTACACCTTC
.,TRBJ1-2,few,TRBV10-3,CAISESGGGYTF,TGTGCCATCAGTGAGTCAGGGGGTGGCTACACCTTC